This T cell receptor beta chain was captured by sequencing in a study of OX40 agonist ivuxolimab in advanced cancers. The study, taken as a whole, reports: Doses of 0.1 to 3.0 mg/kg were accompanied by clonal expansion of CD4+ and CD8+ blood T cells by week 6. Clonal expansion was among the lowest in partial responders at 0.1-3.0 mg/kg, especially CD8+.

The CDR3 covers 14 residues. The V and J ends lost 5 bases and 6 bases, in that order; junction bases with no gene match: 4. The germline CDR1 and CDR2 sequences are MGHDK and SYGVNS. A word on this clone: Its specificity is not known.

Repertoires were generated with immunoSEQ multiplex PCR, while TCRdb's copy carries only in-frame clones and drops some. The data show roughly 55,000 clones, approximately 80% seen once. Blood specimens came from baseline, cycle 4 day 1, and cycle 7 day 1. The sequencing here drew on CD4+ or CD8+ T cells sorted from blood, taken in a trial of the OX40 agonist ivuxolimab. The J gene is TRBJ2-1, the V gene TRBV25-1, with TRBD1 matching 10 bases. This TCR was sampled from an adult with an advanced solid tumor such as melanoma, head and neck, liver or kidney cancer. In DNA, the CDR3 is TGTGCCAGCAGTACGACAGGGGGCCTCAATGAGCAGTTCTTC. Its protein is CASSTTGGLNEQFF.